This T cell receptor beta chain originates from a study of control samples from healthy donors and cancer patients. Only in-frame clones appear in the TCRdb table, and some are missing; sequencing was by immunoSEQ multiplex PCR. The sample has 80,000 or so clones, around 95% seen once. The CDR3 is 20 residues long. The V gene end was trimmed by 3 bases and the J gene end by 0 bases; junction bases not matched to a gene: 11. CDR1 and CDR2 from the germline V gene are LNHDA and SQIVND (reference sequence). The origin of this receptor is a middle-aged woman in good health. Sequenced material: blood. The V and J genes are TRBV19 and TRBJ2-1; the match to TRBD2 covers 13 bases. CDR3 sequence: CASSIRGTSGRVSSYNEQFF. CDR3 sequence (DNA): TGTGCCAGTAGTATTCGGGGAACTAGCGGGAGGGTTAGCTCCTACAATGAGCAGTTCTTC.